Shown below are 5 T cell receptor beta chains from a single sample sequenced in a study of regulatory T cells in long-lasting Graves disease. Sample time point: newly diagnosed GD, antithyroid drugs for less than 3 months. The TCR library was prepared using RNA isolated from PBMCs. Libraries of TCR beta came from iRepertoire HTBI primers plus Arm-PCR of CDR3 regions. One entry per CDR3 protein results from TCRdb running MiXCR on the multiplex PCR reads. Of roughly 410,000 distinct CDR3 sequences in the sample, 15% were seen once. This sample also belongs to another study, concerning T cells in Graves' hyperthyroidism and ophthalmopathy.

The starting material was peripheral blood mononuclear cells (PBMCs), obtained at new diagnosis, from a patient treated with antithyroid drugs. Every receptor here comes from a woman in her thirties or forties with Graves disease.

This clonotype was seen at least ten times. This chain links TRBV12-5 with TRBJ2-4; no firm D call. The V end lost 5 bases, the J end lost 0 bases, and 17 bases lay between the germline ends. The CDR3 is 17 residues long. Germline CDR1 is LGHNT and CDR2 is FRNRAP. The CDR3 protein is CASGAPPLALAKNIQYF. The CDR3 DNA sequence: TGTGCTAGTGGTGCCCCTCCACTCGCTCTAGCCAAAAACATTCAGTACTTC.

This clonotype was observed many times. J is TRBJ1-1 and V is TRBV2; TRBD1 aligns across 8 bases. Germline trimming cut 7 bases from V and 4 bases from J; bases unmatched to any gene: 8. CDR1 and CDR2 from the germline V gene are SNHLY and FYNNEI. The length of the CDR3 is 14 residues. The CDR3 region is CASNRIQGGTEAFF. Here the CDR3 DNA reads TGTGCCAGCAATCGTATACAGGGGGGCACTGAAGCTTTCTTT.

At least ten counts were recorded for this clonotype. This sequence joins TRBV28 and TRBJ1-3; tentative D call: TRBD1 (6 bases). CDR1 MDHEN and CDR2 SYDVKM come from the germline V gene. The CDR3 runs 18 residues. Trimming removed 0 bases from V and 2 bases from J, with 17 bases in between. The CDR3 DNA reads as TGTGCCAGCAGTTTATGGGGGGAACAGGGTTCTACTGGAAACACCATATATTTT. Amino acids: CASSLWGEQGSTGNTIYF.

This clonotype was detected only a few times. The chain recombines TRBV27 with TRBJ2-1; D uncertain. V was cut by 0 bases and J by 2 bases, with 8 bases left in between. The CDR3 totals 15 residues. The V gene's germline CDR1 is MNHEY and CDR2 SMNVEV (reference sequence). CDR3 bases: TGTGCCAGCAGTTTATCGGCGAGACCCTACAATGAGCAGTTCTTC. Translated, it gives CASSLSARPYNEQFF.

With respect to this clonotype: It may be a read error: a sequence one base away is much more abundant. This likely comes from a read error, as the CDR3 has no conserved phenylalanine or tryptophan at its end. The chain couples TRBV27 to TRBJ2-1, with D uncertain. The CDR3 has 13 amino acids. The germline V gene encodes CDR1 MNHEY and CDR2 SMNVEV (reference sequence). V gave up 4 bases and J gave up 4 bases, with 8 bases separating them. Written as DNA, the CDR3 is TGTGCCAGCAGTTCGAGTCAGTACAATGAGCAGTTCCTC. This gives the protein CASSSSQYNEQFL.